The 17 T cell receptor beta chains reported below all come from one sample, sequenced in a study of blood T cell repertoires in COVID-19 (dated by TCRdb to the early 2020s). To prepare the library, the immunoSEQ multiplex PCR assay was applied. This immuneACCESS table, as held by TCRdb, lists in-frame sequences with V and J called but not all clones. Of the missing ones, under half trace to an unresolved V gene in checked studies; the others have no known cause. Recorded for this sample are about 260,000 clones; 88% of them occurred a single time. The top ten clonotypes cover approximately 4% of the sample. Sequencing input: peripheral blood. These receptors all stem from a man between 60 and 75 years old who had recovered from COVID-19.

V is TRBV13 and J is TRBJ2-7; perhaps TRBD1 as D (6 bases). The CDR3 consists of 13 residues. V dropped 3 bases and J dropped 4 bases, with 10 bases sitting between them. In germline, CDR1 is PRHDT, CDR2 FYEKMQ (reference sequence). CDR3 sequence reads: CASSFEQGYEQYF. The DNA of the CDR3 is TGTGCCAGCAGCTTCGAACAGGGATACGAGCAGTACTTC. Complete variable domain (other parts from reference TRBV13 and TRBJ2-7): AAGVIQSPRHLIKEKRETATLKCYPIPRHDTVYWYQQGPGQDPQFLISFYEKMQSDKGSIPDRFSAQQFSDYHSELNMSSLELGDSALYFCASSFEQGYEQYFGPGTRLTVT.

The V gene is TRBV7-3, the J gene TRBJ2-3, with D possibly matching TRBD2 (5 bases). V lost 5 bases, J lost 0 bases, and 21 bases lay in between. The CDR3 has 18 amino acids. Per germline, CDR1 SGHTA and CDR2 FQGTGA. The CDR3 DNA reads as TGTGCCAGCAGCCCAAAGTGGGGAACGGGGATTAGCACAGATACGCAGTATTTT. This gives the protein CASSPKWGTGISTDTQYF.

This clone was seen only once. The chain recombines TRBV2 with TRBJ1-2; D gene ambiguous. Germline CDR1 and CDR2: SNHLY and FYNNEI. The CDR3 has 12 residues. With 6 bases removed from V and 6 bases from J, the gap between germline ends came to 11 bases. The CDR3 DNA is TGTGCCAGCAGGCGGAGTGAGGATGGCTACACCTTC. This encodes CASRRSEDGYTF.

The rearrangement links TRBV5-1 to TRBJ1-4; 9 bases agree with TRBD1. Germline CDR1 is SGHRS and CDR2 is YFSETQ. Losses at the gene ends were 4 bases for V and 2 bases for J; bases not matched to a gene: 12. The CDR3 contains 18 residues. The CDR3 region has the DNA TGCGCCAGCAGCCCCCGGGACAGGGTCTTTAGGACTAATGAAAAACTGTTTTTT. Amino acid sequence: CASSPRDRVFRTNEKLFF.

The rearrangement links TRBV6-2 or TRBV6-3 to TRBJ1-4, with a weak D call TRBD1 (5 bases). V shed 4 bases and J shed 5 bases, with 14 bases lying between them. The CDR3 consists of 15 residues. Germline loops: CDR1 MNHEY, CDR2 SVGEGT. The CDR3 nucleotides are TGTGCCAGCAGTTTTGGACCTCGGGGGAATGAAAAACTGTTTTTT. Amino acids: CASSFGPRGNEKLFF.

The rearrangement uses TRBV18 and TRBJ2-7, with D hard to call. Per the germline V gene, CDR1 is KGHSH and CDR2 is LQKENI. The CDR3 has 12 residues. Between the trimmed V and J ends, which lost 3 bases and 3 bases, there was a span of 6 bases. The CDR3 is CASSPISYEQYF. CDR3 DNA sequence: TGTGCCAGCTCACCCATCAGCTACGAGCAGTACTTC.

This clone showed up just once. The CDR3 region is CATSDLGTGCSNNEQFF. In DNA, the CDR3 is TGTGCCACCAGTGATTTAGGGACAGGGTGTTCAAACAATGAGCAGTTCTTC. The chain links TRBV24-1 to TRBJ2-1; 9 bases fit TRBD1. Trimming removed 1 base from V and 5 bases from J; junction bases left unmatched: 8. Germline assignment: CDR1 KGHDR and CDR2 SFDVKD. The CDR3 runs 17 residues.

This chain joins TRBV9 and TRBJ2-7, with 11 nucleotides matching TRBD1. The germline gives CDR1 SGDLS, CDR2 YYNGEE. The CDR3 is 14 residues long. V was clipped by 3 bases and J by 6 bases; unmatched bases: 5. The CDR3 sequence is CASSEGQGAGEQYF. The DNA of the CDR3 is TGTGCCAGCAGCGAAGGACAGGGGGCCGGCGAGCAGTACTTC.

The chain employs TRBV11-2 and TRBJ1-1; D is undetermined. The CDR3 is made up of 14 amino acids. The ends were cut back, 7 bases at V and 1 base at J, with 13 bases in the middle. CDR1 and CDR2 (germline): SGHAT, FQNNGV. In DNA form, the CDR3 reads TGTGCCAGCACCAGTGGCAGAACGAACACTGAAGCTTTCTTT. This translates into CASTSGRTNTEAFF.

The chain has TRBV7-2 and TRBJ2-3, with D tentatively TRBD2 (6 bases). The CDR3 loop spans 16 amino acids. Looked up from germline, CDR1 is SGHTA and CDR2 is FQGNSA. Trimming stripped 5 bases from V and 4 bases from J, with 19 bases between. CDR3 DNA: TGTGCCAGCAGCAAGACGTGGACCGGCGGGGCAGATACGCAGTATTTT. It specifies CASSKTWTGGADTQYF. Drawing the rest from reference TRBV7-2 and TRBJ2-3, the complete variable domain is GAGVSQSPSNKVTEKGKDVELRCDPISGHTALYWYRQSLGQGLEFLIYFQGNSAPDKSGLPSDRFSAERTGGSVSTLTIQRTQQEDSAVYLCASSKTWTGGADTQYFGPGTRLTVL.

This rearrangement joins TRBV5-4 to TRBJ1-3, with D unclear. The CDR3 has 16 residues. CDR1 SGHNT and CDR2 YYREEE come from the germline V gene (reference sequence). The V end lost 4 bases, the J end lost 2 bases, and 16 bases lay between the germline ends. As DNA, the CDR3 is TGTGCCAGCAGCCGCCTCGGAGGGTCTACTGGAAACACCATATATTTT. It specifies CASSRLGGSTGNTIYF.

The DNA of the CDR3 is TGTGCCAGCAGCCCCGGACAGGGGTTGAACACTGAAGCTTTCTTT. Amino acid sequence: CASSPGQGLNTEAFF. The chain carries TRBV7-6 and TRBJ1-1; 9 bases map to TRBD1. The CDR3 has 15 residues. Germline values: CDR1 SGHVS, CDR2 FNYEAQ. The V and J ends lost 5 bases and 0 bases, in that order; junction bases with no gene match: 4.

This chain connects TRBV5-1 to TRBJ2-2; D is unclear. The ends were cut back, 0 bases at V and 3 bases at J, with 3 bases in the middle. This CDR3 has 13 residues. CDR1 is SGHRS, CDR2 YFSETQ, per germline. CDR3 sequence reads: CASSLADTGELFF. The CDR3 DNA sequence: TGCGCCAGCAGCTTGGCAGACACCGGGGAGCTGTTTTTT.

The J gene is TRBJ1-6, the V gene TRBV9; 7 nucleotides agree with TRBD1. V lost 4 bases to trimming and J lost 9 bases; unmatched junction nucleotides: 10. Germline lookup yields CDR1 SGDLS and CDR2 YYNGEE. This CDR3 comprises 15 residues. In DNA, the CDR3 is TGTGCCAGCAGCCCATCAGACAGGGCCCCTTCACCCCTCCACTTT. Amino acid sequence: CASSPSDRAPSPLHF.

The V gene is TRBV10-2, the J gene TRBJ1-2; 8 bases are a match to TRBD1. Trimming took 5 bases from V and 8 from J; bases not matched to a gene: 7. This CDR3 is 13 amino acids long. From germline, CDR1 is WSHSY and CDR2 SAAADI. CDR3 nucleotides: TGCGCCAGCAGTCCCGGGACAGGCGCGGGCTACACCTTC. It codes for CASSPGTGAGYTF.

The V call is TRBV4-1, the J call TRBJ1-5; 9 nucleotides align to TRBD1. Germline lookup yields CDR1 MGHRA and CDR2 YSYEKL. The CDR3 spans 18 residues. V lost 0 bases to trimming and J lost 1 base; unmatched junction nucleotides: 7. For the CDR3, the DNA is TGCGCCAGCAGCCAAGAGACAGGGGGGGTGGTGAGCAATCAGCCCCAGCATTTT. It codes for CASSQETGGVVSNQPQHF.

The chain uses TRBV4-1 and TRBJ2-1; possibly TRBD2 for D (6 bases). The V gene's germline CDR1 is MGHRA and CDR2 YSYEKL. Trimming pared 0 bases from V and 0 bases from J, leaving 12 bases between. This CDR3 region has 17 residues. CDR3 loop: CASSQDIMTSSYNEQFF. CDR3 nucleotides: TGCGCCAGCAGCCAAGATATAATGACTAGCTCCTACAATGAGCAGTTCTTC.